This entry describes one T cell receptor beta chain. Its antigen is not identified. Sequencing of cultured CD4+ T cell DNA used the Oncomine TCR Beta short-read assay. TCRdb independently ran MiXCR on the PCR reads; one entry per CDR3 protein. The data contain about 30,000 distinct CDR3 sequences, around 60% of them seen just once; the ten biggest clones take up roughly a sixth. This CDR3 is 14 amino acids long. Per germline, CDR1 LNHDA and CDR2 SQIVND (reference sequence). V was shortened by 3 bases and J by 3 bases, with 11 bases between the two germline ends. This entry belongs to a study of vaccination and CD4 T cells after COVID-19. Treatment noted: roughly ten-day PBMC culture with coronavirus spike peptide pools or control peptides (ViraFEST assay).

The sequence derives from a human donor who received a COVID-19 vaccine. The chain uses TRBV19 and TRBJ1-2, with no clear D. The sample in question was CD4+ T cells from blood, cultured in vitro, obtained after SARS-CoV-2 vaccination. CDR3 bases: TGTGCCAGTAGTATTATCCGGGCTGACTATGGCTACACCTTC. The encoded protein is CASSIIRADYGYTF.